The present T cell receptor (beta chain) was sequenced within a study of T-cell reconstitution after alpha-beta-depleted transplantation in children. Deletions cut 5 bases from V and 3 bases from J, with 23 bases between. CDR1 is SGHTA and CDR2 is FQGNSA in the germline V gene. The CDR3 is made up of 17 amino acids. Preparation of the TCRbeta library involved a method that used unique molecular identifiers. Using its own MiXCR run on the PCR reads, TCRdb lists one record per CDR3 protein. The table shows fewer than 250,000 distinct CDR3 sequences, with approximately 15% occurring only once. Study-level results: Surviving recipient T cells and thymic progenitors produced the high day-60 TCRbeta diversity seen in some patients. By one year post-transplant, T-cell counts and diversity largely arose from T cells that were newly produced. Reportedly, alpha-beta T cells present about two months post-transplant originated from several hundred expanded clones of graft origin.

Points on this clonotype: Antigen specificity is unknown.

The sequencing used PBMCs, mostly from graft donor cells, collected 360 days after TCRalphabeta/CD19-depleted stem cell transplant. This sequence was found in a male patient aged 2 to 9 who had a stem cell transplant for acute lymphoblastic leukemia, so the T cells may come from the graft donor. This chain joins TRBV7-2 and TRBJ2-7, with D possibly TRBD1 on 6 matching bases. The CDR3, as DNA: TGTGCCAGCAGCACCATCCGAGCCCGGGACACTGTCTACGAGCAGTACTTC. This codes for CASSTIRARDTVYEQYF.